The subject of this entry is one TCR beta chain. The germline V and J ends were trimmed by 0 bases and 8 bases, with 11 bases remaining between them. CDR1 is MNHNS, CDR2 SASEGT, per germline. The CDR3 spans 14 residues. This sample was taken from a study of shared T cell receptors in the human thymus. Some clones are missing from TCRdb's copy, which holds only in-frame ones; the method was immunoSEQ multiplex PCR. The repertoire holds some 660,000 clones, around 87% seen once, with just under 0.0095% in the top ten. These same data were also listed under a study on human thymus T cells. That paper states: Resected material from corrective heart surgery provided the thymus tissue analysed. Both thymic and peripheral blood repertoires showed apparently biased V and J usage.

The clonotype originates from a boy in the first two years of life with a congenital heart defect. Sequencing was carried out using thymocytes. The chain joins TRBV6-1 to TRBJ2-4; maybe TRBD2 (6 bases). The CDR3 loop is CASSEARDGHIQYF. In DNA, the CDR3 is TGTGCCAGCAGTGAAGCGCGGGACGGACACATTCAGTACTTC.